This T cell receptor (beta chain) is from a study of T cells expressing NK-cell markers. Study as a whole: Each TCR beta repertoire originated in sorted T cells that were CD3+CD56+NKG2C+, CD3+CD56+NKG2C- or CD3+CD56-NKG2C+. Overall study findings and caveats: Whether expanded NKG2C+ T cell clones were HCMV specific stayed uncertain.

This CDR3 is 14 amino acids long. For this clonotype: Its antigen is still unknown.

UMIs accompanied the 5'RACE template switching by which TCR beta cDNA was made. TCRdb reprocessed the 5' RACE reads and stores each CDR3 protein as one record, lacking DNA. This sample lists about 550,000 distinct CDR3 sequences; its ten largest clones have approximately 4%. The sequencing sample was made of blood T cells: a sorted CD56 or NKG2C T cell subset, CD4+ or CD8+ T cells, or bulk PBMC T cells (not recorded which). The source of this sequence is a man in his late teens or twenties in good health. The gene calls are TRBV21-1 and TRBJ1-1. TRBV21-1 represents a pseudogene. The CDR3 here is CASSKREGSAEAFF.